This T cell receptor (beta chain) was sequenced for a study of T cells expressing NK-cell markers. TCRdb reprocessed the 5' RACE reads and keeps a single row for each CDR3 protein, giving no DNA. The sample holds 550,000 to 600,000 distinct CDR3 sequences. The clonotype comes from a man aged 18 to 30 in good health. The specimen was blood T cells: a sorted CD56 or NKG2C T cell subset, CD4+ or CD8+ T cells, or bulk PBMC T cells (not recorded which).

CDR3 protein: CATSKSFNQPQHF. The chain carries TRBV24-1 and TRBJ1-5. CDR1 and CDR2 (germline): KGHDR, SFDVKD. This CDR3 has 13 residues.